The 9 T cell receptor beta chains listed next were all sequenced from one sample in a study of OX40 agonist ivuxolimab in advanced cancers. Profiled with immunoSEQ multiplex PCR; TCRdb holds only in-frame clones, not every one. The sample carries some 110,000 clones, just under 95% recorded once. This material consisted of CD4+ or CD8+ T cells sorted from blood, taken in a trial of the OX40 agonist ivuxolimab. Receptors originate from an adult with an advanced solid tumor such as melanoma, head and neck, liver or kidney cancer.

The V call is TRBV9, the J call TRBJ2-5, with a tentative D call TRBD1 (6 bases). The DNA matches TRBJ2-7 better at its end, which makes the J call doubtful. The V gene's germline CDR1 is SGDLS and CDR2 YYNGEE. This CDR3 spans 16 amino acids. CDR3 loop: CASSVGQTGSYYEQYF. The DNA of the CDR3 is TGTGCCAGCAGCGTAGGGCAAACAGGGAGCTACTACGAGCAGTACTTC.

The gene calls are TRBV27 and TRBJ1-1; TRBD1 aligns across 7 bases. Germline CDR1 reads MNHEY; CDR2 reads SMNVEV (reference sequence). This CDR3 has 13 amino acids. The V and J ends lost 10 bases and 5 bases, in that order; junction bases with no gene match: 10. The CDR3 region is CATSRTGLTEAFF. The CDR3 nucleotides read TGTGCCACCTCCCGGACAGGCCTGACTGAAGCTTTCTTT.

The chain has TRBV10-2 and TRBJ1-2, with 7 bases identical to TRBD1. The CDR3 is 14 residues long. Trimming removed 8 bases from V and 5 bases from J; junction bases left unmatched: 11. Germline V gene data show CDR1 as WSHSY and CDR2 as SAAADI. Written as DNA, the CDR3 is TGCGCCAGCGGAGAAACCGGGACAGAGTATGGCTACACCTTC. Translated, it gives CASGETGTEYGYTF.

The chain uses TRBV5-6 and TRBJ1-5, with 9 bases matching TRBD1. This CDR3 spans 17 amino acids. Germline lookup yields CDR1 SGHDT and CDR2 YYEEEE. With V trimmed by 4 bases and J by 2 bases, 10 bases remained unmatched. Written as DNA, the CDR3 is TGTGCCAGCAGCCCCTGGACAGGGGCTAACGGCAATCAGCCCCAGCATTTT. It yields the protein CASSPWTGANGNQPQHF.

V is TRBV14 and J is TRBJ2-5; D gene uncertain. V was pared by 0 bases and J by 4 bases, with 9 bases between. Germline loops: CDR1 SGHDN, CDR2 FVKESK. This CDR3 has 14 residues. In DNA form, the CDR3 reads TGTGCCAGCAGCCAAGAGTATACAGCAGAGACCCAGTACTTC. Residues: CASSQEYTAETQYF.

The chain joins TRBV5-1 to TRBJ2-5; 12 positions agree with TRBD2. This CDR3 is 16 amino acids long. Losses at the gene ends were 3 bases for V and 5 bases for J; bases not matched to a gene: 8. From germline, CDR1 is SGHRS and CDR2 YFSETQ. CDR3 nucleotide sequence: TGCGCCAGCAGCTCCGAACCTAGCGGGAGGGAGGAGACCCAGTACTTC. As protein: CASSSEPSGREETQYF. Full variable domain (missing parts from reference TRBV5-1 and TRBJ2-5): KAGVTQTPRYLIKTRGQQVTLSCSPISGHRSVSWYQQTPGQGLQFLFEYFSETQRNKGNFPGRFSGRQFSNSRSEMNVSTLELGDSALYLCASSSEPSGREETQYFGPGTRLLVL.

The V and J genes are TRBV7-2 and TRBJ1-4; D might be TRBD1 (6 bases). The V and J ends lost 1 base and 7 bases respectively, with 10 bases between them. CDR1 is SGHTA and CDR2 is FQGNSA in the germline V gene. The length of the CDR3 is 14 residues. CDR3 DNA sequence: TGTGCCAGCAGCTTAGGGACAGCGAGTGAAAAACTGTTTTTT. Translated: CASSLGTASEKLFF.

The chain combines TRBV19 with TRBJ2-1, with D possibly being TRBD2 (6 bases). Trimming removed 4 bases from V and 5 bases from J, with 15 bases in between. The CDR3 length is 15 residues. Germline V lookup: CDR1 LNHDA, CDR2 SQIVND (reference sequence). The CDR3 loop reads CASSSMSRRDNEQFF. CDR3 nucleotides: TGTGCCAGTAGTAGCATGTCGCGGAGGGACAATGAGCAGTTCTTC.

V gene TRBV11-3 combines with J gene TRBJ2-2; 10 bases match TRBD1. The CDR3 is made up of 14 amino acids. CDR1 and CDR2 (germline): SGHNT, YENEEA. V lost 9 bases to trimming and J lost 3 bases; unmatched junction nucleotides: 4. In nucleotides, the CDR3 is TGTGCCAGTGGACAGGGGGTTGACACCGGGGAGCTGTTTTTT. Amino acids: CASGQGVDTGELFF.